Below, 21 T cell receptor beta chains from the same sample are listed, as sequenced in a study of cytomegalovirus exposure and HLA in healthy donors. This PCR relied on a set of 60 Vbeta primers and 13 Jbeta primers. Some clones are missing from TCRdb's copy, which holds only in-frame ones; the method was immunoSEQ multiplex PCR. The profile shows 75,000 to 80,000 clones, 78% of them singletons. Input material: PBMCs. These receptors originate from a man aged 35 to 55 in good health and CMV-seronegative.

This clone was observed a few times. The genes are TRBV19 and TRBJ1-4, with D possibly TRBD1 on 6 matching bases. The germline V gene encodes CDR1 LNHDA and CDR2 SQIVND (reference sequence). V lost 10 bases to trimming and J lost 7 bases, with 19 bases between them. The CDR3 sequence is 14 residues long. CDR3 nucleotides: TGTGCCACCTCGACAGGATTTGAGAGTGAAAAACTGTTTTTT. Translation: CATSTGFESEKLFF.

The chain carries TRBV5-5 and TRBJ2-4, with TRBD2 matching over 9 bases. This CDR3 has 19 residues. With 2 bases clipped from V and 0 bases from J, the junction kept 12 bases outside the gene matches. CDR1 and CDR2 (germline): SGHKS, YYEKEE (reference sequence). CDR3 sequence (DNA): TGTGCCAGCAGCTTCCATAGACTAGCGGAAGACCTAGCCAAAAACATTCAGTACTTC. Amino acid sequence: CASSFHRLAEDLAKNIQYF.

The V call is TRBV9, the J call TRBJ1-2; tentative D call: TRBD1 (6 bases). CDR1 is SGDLS and CDR2 is YYNGEE in the germline V gene. V was trimmed by 3 bases and J by 4 bases, leaving 16 bases between them. This CDR3 spans 15 amino acids. This CDR3 reads CASSAEPTGLYGYTF. In DNA form, the CDR3 reads TGTGCCAGCAGCGCCGAACCTACAGGGCTCTATGGCTACACCTTC.

The V and J genes are TRBV5-1 and TRBJ1-1, with D uncertain. Germline V gene sequence: CDR1 SGHRS, CDR2 YFSETQ. This CDR3 has 15 amino acids. Between the trimmed V and J ends, which lost 4 bases and 1 base, there was a span of 14 bases. The CDR3 DNA reads as TGCGCCAGCAGCACCGCTGGGAGAGGGAACACTGAAGCTTTCTTT. Amino acids: CASSTAGRGNTEAFF. Based on the CDR3 plus reference TRBV5-1 and TRBJ1-1, the full variable domain is KAGVTQTPRYLIKTRGQQVTLSCSPISGHRSVSWYQQTPGQGLQFLFEYFSETQRNKGNFPGRFSGRQFSNSRSEMNVSTLELGDSALYLCASSTAGRGNTEAFFGQGTRLTVV.

CDR3 protein: CASSPPSTGKETQYF. In DNA form, the CDR3 reads TGTGCCAGCTCACCACCCTCGACGGGGAAGGAGACCCAGTACTTC. The chain carries TRBV18 and TRBJ2-5; perhaps TRBD2 as D (5 bases). The CDR3 spans 15 residues. CDR1 is KGHSH and CDR2 is LQKENI in the germline V gene. Trimming cost V 0 bases and J 5 bases, with 13 bases left between them.

This clone showed up just a few times. The rearrangement links TRBV6-1 to TRBJ1-5, with D perhaps matching TRBD1 (6 bases). Germline values: CDR1 MNHNS, CDR2 SASEGT. This CDR3 contains 15 residues. V was pared by 9 bases and J by 6 bases, with 21 bases between. The CDR3 DNA reads as TGTGCCAGTGCCTCGGTGTACAGGGCGGGTCAGCCCCAGCATTTT. Amino acids: CASASVYRAGQPQHF.

The gene calls are TRBV5-1 and TRBJ1-4; a weak D match, TRBD1 (5 bases). V gave up 3 bases and J gave up 0 bases, with 12 bases separating them. The CDR3 spans 16 residues. Germline V gene lookup returns CDR1 SGHRS and CDR2 YFSETQ. The CDR3 coding sequence is TGCGCCAGCAGCTATGACAGTCGTGCAACTAATGAAAAACTGTTTTTT. Its translation: CASSYDSRATNEKLFF. The variable domain in full, completed from reference TRBV5-1 and TRBJ1-4, reads KAGVTQTPRYLIKTRGQQVTLSCSPISGHRSVSWYQQTPGQGLQFLFEYFSETQRNKGNFPGRFSGRQFSNSRSEMNVSTLELGDSALYLCASSYDSRATNEKLFFGSGTQLSVL.

This clone was detected once. The J gene is TRBJ1-2, the V gene TRBV28; D may be TRBD1 (5 bases). Germline V lookup: CDR1 MDHEN, CDR2 SYDVKM. This CDR3 is 12 amino acids long. Trimming removed 8 bases from V and 4 bases from J, with 11 bases in between. The CDR3 is CASSDDSYGYTF. The CDR3, as DNA: TGTGCCAGCTCCGATGACAGCTATGGCTACACCTTC.

The chain links TRBV7-3 to TRBJ2-1, with a tentative D call TRBD1 (6 bases). Germline V lookup: CDR1 SGHTA, CDR2 FQGTGA. V was clipped by 1 base and J by 10 bases, with 20 bases between them. The CDR3 has 16 residues. CDR3 DNA sequence: TGTGCCAGCAGCTTAATCCCTTCTCGCTCCGGGACAGAGCAGTTCTTC. Its protein product is CASSLIPSRSGTEQFF. Complete variable domain (other parts from reference TRBV7-3 and TRBJ2-1): GAGVSQTPSNKVTEKGKYVELRCDPISGHTALYWYRQSLGQGPEFLIYFQGTGAADDSGLPNDRFFAVRPEGSVSTLKIQRTERGDSAVYLCASSLIPSRSGTEQFFGPGTRLTVL.

A note on this clone: The junction does not match germline at one end; this may be a read error. This rearrangement joins TRBV19 to TRBJ2-7, with 12 bases identical to TRBD1. CDR1 and CDR2 (germline): LNHDA, SQIVND (reference sequence). The CDR3 extends over 16 amino acids. The CDR3, as DNA: TGTGACAGTAGTCCCGGGACAGGGGGCCGTTGGTACGAGCAGTACTTC. This encodes CDSSPGTGGRWYEQYF.

The chain carries TRBV7-6 and TRBJ2-7, with D tentatively TRBD1 (6 bases). This CDR3 comprises 15 residues. Looked up from germline, CDR1 is SGHVS and CDR2 is FNYEAQ. Trimming left V 5 bases short and J 2 bases short, with 16 bases between. The CDR3 bases are TGTGCCAGCAGCCCACGGACAGATAGGACCTACGAGCAGTACTTC. Amino acid sequence: CASSPRTDRTYEQYF.

The V call is TRBV2, the J call TRBJ1-2; TRBD1 is a possible D gene (5 bases). The CDR3 sequence is 14 residues long. V gave up 3 bases and J gave up 7 bases, with 15 bases separating them. Germline V CDR1 and CDR2: SNHLY, FYNNEI. CDR3 in DNA: TGTGCCAGCAGTGATAGGACCGGGGGATTTGGCTACACCTTC. Translating it yields CASSDRTGGFGYTF.

In this sample, this clone turned up a few times. This rearrangement joins TRBV5-1 to TRBJ2-7; 8 bases line up with TRBD2. Germline CDR1 and CDR2: SGHRS and YFSETQ. CDR3 length equals 14 residues. Trimming at V came to 2 bases and at J to 4 bases, leaving 5 bases not matched to a gene. The chain's CDR3 is CASSLAGVVYEQYF. The CDR3 bases are TGCGCCAGCAGCTTAGCGGGAGTAGTGTACGAGCAGTACTTC.

The gene calls are TRBV4-2 and TRBJ2-2; 8 bases are a match to TRBD2. Trimming removed 4 bases from V and 5 bases from J; junction bases left unmatched: 6. This CDR3 has 15 residues. From germline, CDR1 is LGHNA and CDR2 YNFKEQ. The CDR3 nucleotides are TGTGCCAGCAGCCCACCGGGACTAGATACCGGGGAGCTGTTTTTT. It is translated as CASSPPGLDTGELFF.

This clone was detected a few times. The rearrangement uses TRBV4-1 and TRBJ1-4, with TRBD1 as a possible D gene (6 bases). V was shortened by 0 bases and J by 7 bases, with 12 bases between the two germline ends. Per germline, CDR1 MGHRA and CDR2 YSYEKL. The CDR3 has 15 amino acids. The CDR3 DNA follows: TGCGCCAGCAGCCAAGACGCAGGGGAGAGTGAAAAACTGTTTTTT. Translated: CASSQDAGESEKLFF.

The chain combines TRBV6-5 with TRBJ1-3, with D possibly matching TRBD1 (5 bases). Germline CDR1 MNHEY, CDR2 SVGAGI. V lost 2 bases and J 5 bases, leaving 16 bases between the germline ends. The CDR3 extends over 16 amino acids. CDR3 coding DNA: TGTGCCAGCAGTTACGGAACAGGCGGGGGACGAAACACCATATATTTT. This encodes CASSYGTGGGRNTIYF.

This sequence joins TRBV4-1 and TRBJ1-1, with 9 nucleotides matching TRBD1. Unmatched junction bases numbered 2, after V lost 0 bases and J lost 0 bases. Germline V gives CDR1 MGHRA, CDR2 YSYEKL. The CDR3 covers 16 residues. The CDR3 protein is CASSQDRDRVNTEAFF. In DNA form, the CDR3 reads TGCGCCAGCAGCCAAGATAGGGACAGGGTGAACACTGAAGCTTTCTTT.

The chain carries TRBV2 and TRBJ1-1; D uncertain. Germline V gene data show CDR1 as SNHLY and CDR2 as FYNNEI. This CDR3 contains 14 residues. V lost 4 bases and J 0 bases, leaving 9 bases between the germline ends. CDR3: CASSADTLNTEAFF. The CDR3 DNA reads as TGTGCCAGCAGTGCCGACACATTGAACACTGAAGCTTTCTTT. The whole variable domain, filled in from reference TRBV2 and TRBJ1-1, reads EPEVTQTPSHQVTQMGQEVILRCVPISNHLYFYWYRQILGQKVEFLVSFYNNEISEKSEIFDDQFSVERPDGSNFTLKIRSTKLEDSAMYFCASSADTLNTEAFFGQGTRLTVV.

This clone is labeled as medium-sized. The J gene is TRBJ1-2, the V gene TRBV7-2, with 11 positions matching TRBD1. Germline assignment: CDR1 SGHTA and CDR2 FQGNSA. J was trimmed by 1 base and V by 4 bases; bases with no gene match: 11. The CDR3 loop spans 18 amino acids. The CDR3 nucleotides read TGTGCCAGCAGCTCCCCGGACAGGGGGCGCGGCGGTAACTATGGCTACACCTTC. Encoded protein: CASSSPDRGRGGNYGYTF.

The V call is TRBV5-4, the J call TRBJ2-4; D not resolved. With 0 bases removed from V and 0 bases from J, the gap between germline ends came to 7 bases. This CDR3 spans 15 amino acids. Per germline, CDR1 SGHNT and CDR2 YYREEE (reference sequence). The CDR3 here is CASSLGSLAKNIQYF. The CDR3, as DNA: TGTGCCAGCAGCTTGGGCAGTTTAGCCAAAAACATTCAGTACTTC.

The chain has TRBV19 and TRBJ2-1; 16 nucleotides align to TRBD2. The length of the CDR3 is 21 residues. Germline V CDR1 and CDR2: LNHDA, SQIVND (reference sequence). V dropped 0 bases and J dropped 2; count of bases not matched to a gene: 10. DNA of the CDR3: TGTGCCAGTAGTATAGATCCTCCGGGACTAGCGGGAGGGCGCGCCTACAATGAGCAGTTCTTC. Protein product: CASSIDPPGLAGGRAYNEQFF.